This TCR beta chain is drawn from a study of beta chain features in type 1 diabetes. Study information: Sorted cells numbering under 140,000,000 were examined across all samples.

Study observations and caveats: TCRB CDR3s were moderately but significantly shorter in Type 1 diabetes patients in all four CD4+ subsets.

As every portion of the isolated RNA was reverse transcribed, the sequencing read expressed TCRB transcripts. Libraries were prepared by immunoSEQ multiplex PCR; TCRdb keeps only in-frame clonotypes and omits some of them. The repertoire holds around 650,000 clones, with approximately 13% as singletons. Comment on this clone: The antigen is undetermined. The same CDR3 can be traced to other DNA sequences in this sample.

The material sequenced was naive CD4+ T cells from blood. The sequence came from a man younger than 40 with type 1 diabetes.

The CDR3 protein is CASSLRGPTGNEQFF. The CDR3 DNA follows: TGTGCCAGCAGCTTAAGGGGACCTACGGGCAATGAGCAGTTCTTC. The chain joins TRBV7-9 to TRBJ2-1; D may match TRBD1 or TRBD2 (5 bases each). Germline lookup yields CDR1 SEHNR and CDR2 FQNEAQ (reference sequence). The CDR3 sequence is 15 residues long. Trimming took 2 bases from V and 6 from J, leaving 14 bases between them.